The 26 T cell receptor beta chains in this list originate from one sample, sequenced in a study of molecular identifiers for immune sequencing clone quantification. Each CDR3 protein is one row after TCRdb ran MiXCR on the PCR reads. This sample yields 350,000 or so distinct CDR3 sequences, of which about 21% are seen a single time; approximately 0.8% belongs to the top ten. The sequenced sample consisted of naive CD8+ T cells from blood, with Jurkat cell RNA spiked in. Subset specified: FACS-sorted CD8+CD4-CCR7+CD45RA+ naive T cells. These receptors all come from a human donor in good health. Some libraries in this study had Jurkat cell RNA spiked in.

This clonotype was recorded a few times. J is TRBJ2-7 and V is TRBV5-6, with D unresolved. The germline V and J ends were trimmed by 1 base and 2 bases, with 10 bases remaining between them. CDR3 length equals 14 residues. Germline CDR1 and CDR2: SGHDT and YYEEEE. DNA of the CDR3: TGTGCCAGCAGCTTGCATGGGAACACCTACGAGCAGTACTTC. This gives the protein CASSLHGNTYEQYF. Variable domain in full (rest from reference TRBV5-6 and TRBJ2-7): DAGVTQSPTHLIKTRGQQVTLRCSPKSGHDTVSWYQQALGQGPQFIFQYYEEEERQRGNFPDRFSGHQFPNYSSELNVNALLLGDSALYLCASSLHGNTYEQYFGPGTRLTVT.

At least ten counts were recorded for this clonotype. The chain recombines TRBV6-2 or TRBV6-3 with TRBJ1-1; D gene ambiguous. Trimming left V 0 bases short and J 6 bases short, with 23 bases between. Germline V gene data show CDR1 as MNHEY and CDR2 as SVGEGT. The CDR3 is 18 amino acids. CDR3 bases: TGTGCCAGCAGTTACTCTTCAGGTTCCGCGCGTATGGAGGCTGAAGCTTTCTTT. Protein product: CASSYSSGSARMEAEAFF.

This clonotype was observed a few times. V usage is TRBV20-1 and J usage is TRBJ2-3; D remains unclear. The CDR3 consists of 16 residues. Looked up from germline, CDR1 is DFQATT and CDR2 is SNEGSKA (reference sequence). V was trimmed by 6 bases and J by 2 bases, leaving 21 bases between them. In DNA form, the CDR3 reads TGCAGTGCGAGGCCACCCGGCGCCAATCCCACAGATACGCAGTATTTT. Amino acid sequence: CSARPPGANPTDTQYF.

About this clonotype: This may stem from a read error, because a much larger clone lies one nucleotide away. J is TRBJ2-2 and V is TRBV9; a possible D gene is TRBD2 (5 bases). Germline values: CDR1 SGDLS, CDR2 YYNGEE. The CDR3 contains 12 residues. The CDR3 region is CASSGSAGELLF. The CDR3 DNA reads as TGTGCCAGCAGCGGTTCTGCCGGGGAGCTGCTTTTT.

This clonotype was detected many times. The CDR3 nucleotides read TGTGCCAGCAGAGGACAGGTGGGCCGAGGGACTGAAGCTTTCTTT. Translated, it gives CASRGQVGRGTEAFF. The chain combines TRBV7-2 with TRBJ1-1, with 7 positions matching TRBD1. Germline V gives CDR1 SGHTA, CDR2 FQGNSA. V was pared by 6 bases and J by 5 bases, with 12 bases of the junction left unmatched. This CDR3 region has 15 residues.

In its sample, this clonotype was seen a few times. The chain links TRBV6-2 or TRBV6-3 to TRBJ1-5; no clear D. The germline gives CDR1 MNHEY, CDR2 SVGEGT. The V end lost 0 bases, the J end lost 5 bases, and 17 bases lay between the germline ends. CDR3 length: 17 residues. In DNA, the CDR3 is TGTGCCAGCAGTTACTCAAAGGAACCAATCCTCTATCAGCCCCAGCATTTT. Its protein product is CASSYSKEPILYQPQHF.

About this clonotype itself: This may arise from a read error, as a much more abundant clone is one base away. This chain uses TRBV7-2 with TRBJ1-1; unclear D gene. The CDR3 has 13 residues. Germline CDR1 SGHTA, CDR2 FQGNSA. Here the CDR3 reads CASSLVPNTEALF. For the CDR3, the DNA is TGTGCCAGCAGCTTAGTACCGAACACTGAAGCTCTCTTT.

This clonotype was counted ten times or more. V and J are TRBV6-2 or TRBV6-3 and TRBJ2-7; D not certain. The germline V and J ends were trimmed by 2 bases and 4 bases, with 6 bases remaining between them. This CDR3 region has 12 residues. Germline CDR1 is MNHEY and CDR2 is SVGEGT. CDR3 loop: CASSYRDYEQYF. The CDR3 region has the DNA TGTGCCAGCAGTTACAGGGATTACGAGCAGTACTTC.

This clonotype has ten or more counts. The chain links TRBV12-5 to TRBJ2-1; 9 positions agree with TRBD1. CDR3 length equals 16 residues. V shed 7 bases and J 8 bases; nucleotides not matched to a gene: 15. Germline-derived CDR1 and CDR2 are LGHNT and FRNRAP. In nucleotides, the CDR3 is TGTGCTAGTGCCCAGACAGGGGGGGTCCGGGGAGATGAGCAGTTCTTC. This translates into CASAQTGGVRGDEQFF.

This clonotype has at least ten counts. The V gene is TRBV5-6, the J gene TRBJ1-2; tentative D call: TRBD1 (5 bases). Germline V gene data show CDR1 as SGHDT and CDR2 as YYEEEE. CDR3 length: 16 amino acids. V lost 3 bases to trimming and J lost 4 bases, with 19 bases between them. The CDR3 sequence is CASSSVSDSGRYGYTF. The CDR3 DNA follows: TGTGCCAGCAGCTCGGTTAGTGACAGCGGACGCTATGGCTACACCTTC.

This clonotype was counted ten times or more. The junction does not match germline at one end; this may be a read error. This chain links TRBV6-1 with TRBJ2-5; D gene ambiguous. Germline CDR1 MNHNS, CDR2 SASEGT. The CDR3 covers 15 residues. The DNA of the CDR3 is TGTGCCAGCAGGGAAGGGCCTCAAAACACAGAGACCCAGTACTTC. This gives the protein CASREGPQNTETQYF.

A word on this clonotype: A much larger clone differs by one base, so this may be a read error. Written as DNA, the CDR3 is TGCAGCGTTGAGCCAGGGTCCGGGGAGCAGTTTTTT. Protein: CSVEPGSGEQFF. The genes are TRBV29-1 and TRBJ2-2, with D perhaps assigned TRBD1 or TRBD2 (5 bases each). CDR3 length: 12 amino acids. Per germline, CDR1 SQVTM and CDR2 ANQGSEA.

Many counts were recorded for this clonotype. The rearrangement links TRBV7-9 to TRBJ2-3; 7 bases align to TRBD1. After removal of 1 base from V and 8 bases from J, the junction contained 0 bases not matched to a gene. CDR1 is SEHNR, CDR2 FQNEAQ, per germline (reference sequence). The CDR3 covers 12 residues. The CDR3 protein is CASSLGDSTQYF. The CDR3 DNA reads TGTGCCAGCAGCTTAGGGGACAGTACGCAGTATTTT.

A word on this clonotype: A read error is possible here, since a much larger clone lies one base away. The rearrangement joins TRBV29-1 to TRBJ1-1, with TRBD1 matching 10 bases. The CDR3 sequence is 15 residues long. Germline-derived CDR1 and CDR2 are SQVTM and ANQGSEA. V was pared by 6 bases and J by 3 bases, with 10 bases of the junction left unmatched. CDR3 in amino acids: CSVTGGDFLDTEAFF. Written as DNA, the CDR3 is TGCAGCGTGACAGGGGGCGATTTTTTGGACACTGAAGCTTTCTTT.

As regards this clonotype: This may arise from a read error, as a much more abundant clone is one base away. The genes are TRBV19 and TRBJ2-7; D is ambiguous. Germline V gene data show CDR1 as LNHDA and CDR2 as SQIVND (reference sequence). This CDR3 is 15 amino acids long. V lost 6 bases and J 3 bases, leaving 18 bases between the germline ends. The CDR3 DNA follows: TGTGCCAGTAGCCCCTTTCCGAACGGATACTACGAGCAGTACTTC. This translates into CASSPFPNGYYEQYF.

This clonotype was recorded many times. The J gene is TRBJ2-5, the V gene TRBV5-6; no clear D. CDR3 length: 14 residues. CDR1 and CDR2 from the germline V gene are SGHDT and YYEEEE. V gave up 4 bases and J gave up 2 bases, with 12 bases separating them. The CDR3 nucleotides are TGTGCCAGCAGCCCGCCTAGTGCTCAAGAGACCCAGTACTTC. Encoded protein: CASSPPSAQETQYF.

As concerns this clonotype: Possible read error: a much larger clone is one base away. The chain is built from TRBV4-3 and TRBJ1-1; 8 bases are shared with TRBD1. Germline V gene sequence: CDR1 LGHNA, CDR2 YSLEER. CDR3 length: 14 residues. In DNA, the CDR3 is TGCGCCAGCAGCTCACGGACTCCTAATCAGGGGGCTTCCTTT. Translation gives CASSSRTPNQGASF.

This clonotype was observed a handful of times. This chain joins TRBV19 and TRBJ2-7, with 9 positions matching TRBD1. The CDR3 loop spans 15 amino acids. Germline trimming cut 5 bases from V and 6 bases from J; bases unmatched to any gene: 11. Germline CDR1 LNHDA, CDR2 SQIVND (reference sequence). The CDR3 protein is CASSFGQGTRFEQYF. The DNA of the CDR3 is TGTGCCAGTAGTTTCGGACAGGGGACTCGGTTCGAGCAGTACTTC.

V usage is TRBV3-1 and J usage is TRBJ2-7; D is tentatively TRBD1 or TRBD2 (6 bases each). There are 14 residues in the CDR3. Trimming shortened V by 4 bases and J by 2 bases, and 12 bases separated the two germline ends. Germline V gene data show CDR1 as LGHDT and CDR2 as YNNKEL (reference sequence). The CDR3 nucleotides are TGTGCCAGCAGCCGCGGGACACCGCCCTACGAGCAGTACTTC. It encodes CASSRGTPPYEQYF.

This clonotype has ten or more counts. The CDR3 here is CASSLKGNDSPLHF. The CDR3 nucleotides are TGTGCCAGCAGCTTAAAAGGGAATGATTCACCCCTCCACTTT. This chain connects TRBV7-6 to TRBJ1-6; unclear D gene. This CDR3 comprises 14 residues. V was pared by 2 bases and J by 8 bases, with 10 bases between. Germline V gives CDR1 SGHVS, CDR2 FNYEAQ.

This clonotype showed up many times. This chain's CDR3 is CAWSVAGEQYF. DNA of the CDR3: TGTGCCTGGAGTGTAGCGGGGGAGCAGTACTTC. The rearrangement joins TRBV30 to TRBJ2-7, with 7 bases lining up with TRBD2. The V gene's germline CDR1 is GTSNPN and CDR2 SVGIG (reference sequence). The CDR3 consists of 11 residues. Trimming removed 0 bases from V and 7 bases from J; junction bases left unmatched: 0.

This clonotype has at least ten counts. V gene TRBV7-2 combines with J gene TRBJ2-3, with D perhaps being TRBD1 or TRBD2 (5 bases each). This CDR3 region has 13 residues. In germline, CDR1 is SGHTA, CDR2 FQGNSA. V was trimmed by 6 bases and J by 3 bases, leaving 10 bases between them. CDR3 in amino acids: CASSPWGTDTQYF. Here the CDR3 DNA reads TGTGCCAGCAGTCCGTGGGGGACAGATACGCAGTATTTT.

The chain employs TRBV11-2 and TRBJ2-7; D gene ambiguous. Trimming stripped 0 bases from V and 4 bases from J, with 10 bases between. The germline V gene has CDR1 SGHAT and CDR2 FQNNGV. The CDR3 sequence is 14 residues long. CDR3: CASSLEVIDYEQYF. The CDR3 nucleotides are TGTGCCAGCAGCTTAGAGGTCATCGATTACGAGCAGTACTTC.

This clonotype was recorded at least ten times. The V call is TRBV6-5, the J call TRBJ2-3; TRBD1 or TRBD2 may be the D gene (6 bases each). Trimming cost V 4 bases and J 4 bases, with 12 bases left between them. Germline V gene data show CDR1 as MNHEY and CDR2 as SVGAGI. CDR3 length: 14 amino acids. The CDR3 DNA reads TGTGCCAGCAGTTCCCTGGGGGGCCCAGATACGCAGTATTTT. Translating it yields CASSSLGGPDTQYF.

Of note for this clonotype: At one of its ends the junction is not consistent with the germline gene, which may arise from a read error. The CDR3 nucleotides are TGTGCCAGCAGTGAATACATAGGGGCCCAAGAGAACCAGTACTTC. Amino acid sequence: CASSEYIGAQENQYF. V and J are TRBV25-1 and TRBJ2-5, with D possibly matching TRBD1 (5 bases). CDR1 is MGHDK, CDR2 SYGVNS, per germline. This CDR3 spans 15 amino acids. Full variable domain (missing parts from reference TRBV25-1 and TRBJ2-5): EADIYQTPRYLVIGTGKKITLECSQTMGHDKMYWYQQDPGMELHLIHYSYGVNSTEKGDLSSESTVSRIRTEHFPLTLESARPSHTSQYLCASSEYIGAQENQYFGPGTRLLVL.

The chain combines TRBV7-9 with TRBJ2-5; D is possibly TRBD2 (5 bases). V was clipped by 1 base and J by 4 bases, with 10 bases between them. The CDR3 has 14 amino acids. The germline gives CDR1 SEHNR, CDR2 FQNEAQ (reference sequence). The DNA for the CDR3 is TGTGCCAGCAGCTTAGAAGGGAGCAGAGAGACCCAGTACTTC. Its protein product is CASSLEGSRETQYF.